These T cell receptor beta chains were read from a single sample in a study of human T cells and chemical hapten exposure. One entry per CDR3 protein, called by TCRdb with MiXCR from the RACE reads. The repertoire holds some 350,000 distinct CDR3 sequences, under 9% seen once, with 7% to 10% in the top ten. The input for sequencing was whole blood, taken in connection with sensitization to the hapten diphenylcyclopropenone (DPC). All receptors come from a woman aged 18-30 years with alopecia areata. Some clones in this sample may be carry-over from other donors' samples. Both conserved end residues are trimmed from each CDR3.

v_call cdr3_aa
TRBV6-1 ASSEAGAKYYEQY
TRBV27 ASSYSRDRSRGQY
TRBV6-4 ASSKDWGEKLF
TRBV5-4 ASSSDRRGSSYEQY
TRBV9 ASSVDASGGPGNTIY
TRBV18 ASSLEENQPQH
TRBV29-1 SVVSRGDEKLF
TRBV7-8 ASSLALAGETTDTQY
TRBV2 ASSWTEGYT
TRBV12-3/TRBV12-4 ASSLGTTSGSSYEQY
TRBV7-2 ASRRGVYNEQF
TRBV19 ASSTVADYSNQPQH
TRBV3-1 ASSQEPGGSHNEQF
TRBV7-6 ASSLADLGTAPYNEQF
TRBV29-1 SVDRQGTDTQY
TRBV2 ASSANQNTEAF
TRBV6-2/TRBV6-3 ASSPGTSNDYEQF
TRBV20-1 SASAEAEGRGTEAF
TRBV29-1 SVDQGETQY
TRBV9 ASSVDGPPGELF
TRBV18 ASSPGTVNYGYT
TRBV11-3 ASSLVGHGQY
TRBV7-9 ASSLGLGSGQPQH
TRBV10-3 AISESSEANSPLH
TRBV13 ASSLGPGQSYNSPLH
TRBV12-3/TRBV12-4 ASSPNGGQPAF
TRBV3-1 ASSPAGSKETQY
TRBV29-1 SVDGVSQETQY
TRBV10-2 ASSAGHGRMNTEAF
TRBV9 ASSVGGARTGELF
TRBV7-9 ASSLAPVSGNTIY
TRBV9 ASSLGGKSYNEQF
TRBV9 ASSVGQASNSPLH
TRBV10-3 AISEISRYTDTQY
TRBV27 ASSLWVGGPQY
TRBV28 ASSFRDSYEQY
TRBV29-1 SAAKGGPGYEQY
TRBV20-1 SASTGLAGGSGVYEQY
TRBV9 ASSVGGRSSYEQY
TRBV5-1 ASREGLADSYNEQF
TRBV6-2/TRBV6-3 ASSYSGEGAQPQH
TRBV4-3 ASSQGQGAGEQY
TRBV4-1 ASSLLVGGWSNQPQH
TRBV6-5 ATRGTEIAAF
TRBV7-9 ASSLPVTTNEKLF
TRBV9 ASSALTGPNTEAF
TRBV3-1 ASSQVGRLAFYAGELF